The 31 T cell receptor beta chains below were found in one sample sequenced in a study of T cell responses to AZD1222 COVID-19 vaccine. This table comes from immunoSEQ multiplex PCR, and its TCRdb copy is limited to in-frame clones, with some not included. The sample carries 200,000 to 250,000 clones, around 94% recorded once. Sequencing was performed on peripheral blood, taken 28 days after the second dose of the MenACWY control vaccine. These receptors all come from an adult who received the MenACWY meningococcal vaccine as a control.

V usage is TRBV11-2 and J usage is TRBJ1-2, with D unresolved. The CDR3 totals 14 residues. Trimming took 0 bases from V and 2 from J, leaving 7 bases between them. Germline assignment: CDR1 SGHAT and CDR2 FQNNGV. The CDR3 loop is CASSLETGNYGYTF. CDR3 DNA: TGTGCCAGCAGCTTAGAGACGGGAAACTATGGCTACACCTTC. Full variable domain (outside the CDR3, taken from reference TRBV11-2 and TRBJ1-2): EAGVAQSPRYKIIEKRQSVAFWCNPISGHATLYWYQQILGQGPKLLIQFQNNGVVDDSQLPKDRFSAERLKGVDSTLKIQPAKLEDSAVYLCASSLETGNYGYTFGSGTRLTVV.

The chain couples TRBV7-9 to TRBJ1-6; D possibly corresponds to TRBD1 (5 bases). The V end lost 2 bases, the J end lost 7 bases, and 6 bases lay between the germline ends. This CDR3 spans 13 amino acids. CDR1 is SEHNR and CDR2 is FQNEAQ in the germline V gene (reference sequence). CDR3 bases: TGTGCCAGCAGCTTACGACAGAATTCACCCCTCCACTTT. This encodes CASSLRQNSPLHF.

The J gene is TRBJ2-1, the V gene TRBV2, with D perhaps matching TRBD2 (6 bases). Germline CDR1 SNHLY, CDR2 FYNNEI. With 7 bases removed from V and 5 bases from J, the gap between germline ends came to 18 bases. The CDR3 has 15 residues. As DNA, the CDR3 is TGTGCCAGCATCCGGCGGCGGGACGGGGACAATGAGCAGTTCTTC. It encodes CASIRRRDGDNEQFF.

The V call is TRBV28, the J call TRBJ1-2; D is undetermined. The V and J ends lost 5 bases and 5 bases respectively, with 21 bases between them. Germline CDR1 MDHEN, CDR2 SYDVKM. There are 16 residues in the CDR3. The DNA of the CDR3 is TGTGCCAGCAGTCCCCGGTGGACGTCGGGTAGTTATGGCTACACCTTC. This gives the protein CASSPRWTSGSYGYTF.

The chain recombines TRBV5-4 with TRBJ2-7; D remains unclear. This CDR3 comprises 12 residues. The germline CDR1 and CDR2 sequences are SGHNT and YYREEE (reference sequence). Trimming removed 4 bases at V and 2 bases at J, with 7 bases between. CDR3 residues: CASSEDPYEQYF. The CDR3 nucleotides read TGTGCCAGCAGCGAAGACCCCTACGAGCAGTACTTC. The full variable domain, its missing parts supplied by reference TRBV5-4 and TRBJ2-7, is ETGVTQSPTHLIKTRGQQVTLRCSSQSGHNTVSWYQQALGQGPQFIFQYYREEENGRGNFPPRFSGLQFPNYSSELNVNALELDDSALYLCASSEDPYEQYFGPGTRLTVT.

CDR3 residues: CASSLRGGSGNEQFF. The CDR3 nucleotides are TGTGCCAGCAGCTTAAGGGGTGGGTCGGGCAATGAGCAGTTCTTC. The chain has TRBV7-9 and TRBJ2-1; tentative D call: TRBD1 (5 bases). The CDR3 is made up of 15 amino acids. Looked up from germline, CDR1 is SEHNR and CDR2 is FQNEAQ (reference sequence). V lost 2 bases and J 6 bases, leaving 14 bases between the germline ends.

The chain recombines TRBV5-1 with TRBJ2-7; maybe TRBD1 (6 bases). The CDR3 spans 16 residues. Germline V gives CDR1 SGHRS, CDR2 YFSETQ. V dropped 4 bases and J dropped 0 bases, with 17 bases sitting between them. CDR3 DNA: TGCGCCAGCAGCACTCAGGGGTCCCAAAGCTCCTACGAGCAGTACTTC. The encoded protein is CASSTQGSQSSYEQYF.

The chain recombines TRBV12-3 or TRBV12-4 with TRBJ1-1; D is unclear. Trimming removed 3 bases from V and 5 bases from J, with 7 bases in between. This CDR3 region has 12 residues. As DNA, the CDR3 is TGTGCCAGCAGTTTTGGGAAGACTGAAGCTTTCTTT. Protein product: CASSFGKTEAFF.

The chain links TRBV6-6 to TRBJ1-2; possible D gene TRBD1, 5 bases. The length of the CDR3 is 16 residues. The germline V and J ends were trimmed by 7 bases and 3 bases, with 21 bases remaining between them. The germline CDR1 and CDR2 sequences are MNHNY and SVGAGI (reference sequence). As DNA, the CDR3 is TGTGCCAGCAACTCCCTGGGGGGGTATAATGACTATGGCTACACCTTC. Its translation is CASNSLGGYNDYGYTF.

The CDR3 DNA is TGTGCCAGCAGCTTAGAAAATGAAGTTACGGGCGGGGGGACCCAGTACTTC. Its protein is CASSLENEVTGGGTQYF. The V and J genes are TRBV11-2 and TRBJ2-5; 7 nucleotides align to TRBD2. The CDR3 covers 17 residues. The germline V gene has CDR1 SGHAT and CDR2 FQNNGV. After removal of 0 bases from V and 7 bases from J, the junction contained 14 bases not matched to a gene.

This clone was detected a few times. The rearrangement joins TRBV3-1 (or the pseudogene TRBV3-2) to TRBJ1-2, with 10 positions matching TRBD1. The CDR3 length is 16 residues. V lost 4 bases, J lost 0 bases, and 5 bases stayed unmatched. Germline assignment: CDR1 LGHDT and CDR2 YNNKEL (reference sequence). CDR3 region: CASSRTGGRANYGYTF. Written as DNA, the CDR3 is TGTGCCAGCAGCCGGACAGGGGGTCGAGCTAACTATGGCTACACCTTC.

This chain connects TRBV4-2 to TRBJ1-1, with D perhaps matching TRBD1 (5 bases). V was shortened by 4 bases and J by 4 bases, with 13 bases between the two germline ends. Germline lookup yields CDR1 LGHNA and CDR2 YNFKEQ. CDR3 length: 14 residues. The CDR3 sequence: CASSRRGEVTEAFF. CDR3 sequence (DNA): TGTGCCAGCAGCCGTCGGGGGGAGGTCACTGAAGCTTTCTTT.

The rearrangement links TRBV19 to TRBJ1-1; D remains ambiguous. Trimming cost V 4 bases and J 4 bases, with 22 bases left between them. Per the germline V gene, CDR1 is LNHDA and CDR2 is SQIVND (reference sequence). The CDR3 is 17 amino acids. The CDR3 DNA reads as TGTGCCAGTAGTACTCCCTTGGCAGGAGGTTTAGGCACTGAAGCTTTCTTT. Translation gives CASSTPLAGGLGTEAFF.

This rearrangement joins TRBV27 to TRBJ2-5; D may match TRBD1 or TRBD2 (5 bases each). Germline assignment: CDR1 MNHEY and CDR2 SMNVEV (reference sequence). Trimming removed 6 bases at V and 4 bases at J, with 15 bases between. The CDR3 totals 14 residues. CDR3 region: CASSLGTQGETQYF. The DNA of the CDR3 is TGTGCCAGCAGCCTCGGGACCCAAGGAGAGACCCAGTACTTC.

The chain couples TRBV6-5 to TRBJ2-7; D gene unclear. The CDR3 contains 15 residues. The V gene lost 4 bases and the J gene lost 7 bases, with 20 bases spanning the gap. Germline values: CDR1 MNHEY, CDR2 SVGAGI. The CDR3 coding sequence is TGTGCCAGCAGTTCCACCGGTGGGGTTGTGAGGGAGCAGTACTTC. This gives the protein CASSSTGGVVREQYF.

The V and J genes are TRBV7-2 and TRBJ2-5; D tentatively fits TRBD1 or TRBD2 (6 bases each). CDR3 length equals 14 residues. V was trimmed by 2 bases and J by 2 bases, leaving 9 bases between them. CDR1 and CDR2 (germline): SGHTA, FQGNSA. Here the CDR3 DNA reads TGTGCCAGCAGCTTAAGGGGGGATCAAGAGACCCAGTACTTC. Its translation is CASSLRGDQETQYF.

The chain employs TRBV7-8 and TRBJ1-3, with D unresolved. There are 14 residues in the CDR3. V shed 1 base and J shed 4 bases, with 8 bases lying between them. Germline V CDR1 and CDR2: SGHVS, FQNEAQ. The CDR3 loop is CASSLGGTGNTIYF. The CDR3 nucleotides are TGTGCCAGCAGCTTAGGGGGAACGGGAAACACCATATATTTT.

The chain recombines TRBV14 with TRBJ1-5; D uncertain. The CDR3 has 15 amino acids. Germline CDR1 is SGHDN and CDR2 is FVKESK. Trimming shortened V by 2 bases and J by 7 bases, and 15 bases separated the two germline ends. In nucleotides, the CDR3 is TGTGCCAGCAGCCAACCGTCAAGGCGTATCCAGCCCCAGCATTTT. Amino acid sequence: CASSQPSRRIQPQHF.

The V call is TRBV10-1, the J call TRBJ2-7, with 7 positions matching TRBD1. Per germline, CDR1 WNHNN and CDR2 SYGVQD (reference sequence). This CDR3 contains 15 residues. Trimming at V came to 3 bases and at J to 0 bases, leaving 5 bases not matched to a gene. The CDR3 spells CASSDKGQSSYEQYF. The CDR3 DNA reads TGCGCCAGCAGTGACAAGGGACAGAGCTCCTACGAGCAGTACTTC.

The chain couples TRBV19 to TRBJ1-2; D not certain. Germline V gene data show CDR1 as LNHDA and CDR2 as SQIVND (reference sequence). The CDR3 has 15 residues. Trimming shortened V by 8 bases and J by 1 base, and 17 bases separated the two germline ends. The CDR3: CASSPGAVGNYGYTF. The CDR3 DNA follows: TGTGCCAGTTCGCCCGGTGCAGTGGGTAACTATGGCTACACCTTC.

The chain links TRBV7-9 to TRBJ1-1; 7 bases align to TRBD1. The CDR3 covers 15 residues. The ends lost 8 bases at V and 2 bases at J; junction bases unmatched: 11. Germline V gives CDR1 SEHNR, CDR2 FQNEAQ (reference sequence). The CDR3 bases are TGTGCCAGCGGTCAGGGGGGGATTGTTAACACTGAAGCTTTCTTT. It codes for CASGQGGIVNTEAFF.

In DNA form, the CDR3 reads TGTGCCAGCAGCCCTACTATAGACAGCGCTGAAAAACTGTTTTTT. Protein sequence: CASSPTIDSAEKLFF. The chain couples TRBV5-4 to TRBJ1-4; TRBD1 might be the D (5 bases). CDR1 and CDR2 from the germline V gene are SGHNT and YYREEE (reference sequence). This CDR3 is built from 15 residues. The V end was cut by 4 bases, the J end by 7 bases, with 17 bases between. The full variable domain, in which reference TRBV5-4 and TRBJ1-4 provide the parts outside the CDR3, is ETGVTQSPTHLIKTRGQQVTLRCSSQSGHNTVSWYQQALGQGPQFIFQYYREEENGRGNFPPRFSGLQFPNYSSELNVNALELDDSALYLCASSPTIDSAEKLFFGSGTQLSVL.

The rearrangement joins TRBV5-5 to TRBJ2-6; D may be TRBD2 (6 bases). Trimming shortened V by 0 bases and J by 0 bases, and 7 bases separated the two germline ends. Germline V gene data show CDR1 as SGHKS and CDR2 as YYEKEE (reference sequence). This CDR3 spans 16 amino acids. Here the CDR3 DNA reads TGTGCCAGCAGCTTGGTCGGGGGCTCTGGGGCCAACGTCCTGACTTTC. Amino acid sequence: CASSLVGGSGANVLTF.

This sequence joins TRBV5-5 and TRBJ1-4, with unresolved D. Trimming shortened V by 1 base and J by 0 bases, and 7 bases separated the two germline ends. Germline CDR1 and CDR2: SGHKS and YYEKEE (reference sequence). This CDR3 comprises 15 residues. This chain's CDR3 is CASSLRGTTNEKLFF. DNA of the CDR3: TGTGCCAGCAGCTTGCGCGGAACAACTAATGAAAAACTGTTTTTT.

The chain recombines TRBV10-2 with TRBJ2-2; TRBD2 aligns across 12 bases. Germline CDR1 reads WSHSY; CDR2 reads SAAADI. The V segment lost 2 bases and the J segment 8 bases; nucleotides outside the gene matches: 6. The CDR3 has 16 residues. This CDR3 is CASSELAGGFEGELFF. The DNA for the CDR3 is TGCGCCAGCAGTGAGCTAGCGGGGGGGTTCGAAGGGGAGCTGTTTTTT.

The rearrangement uses TRBV18 and TRBJ1-1; 7 bases match TRBD1. After removal of 1 base from V and 1 base from J, the junction contained 9 bases not matched to a gene. CDR3 length equals 17 residues. Germline CDR1 and CDR2: KGHSH and LQKENI. CDR3 sequence: CASSPLNRGTQNTEAFF. As DNA, the CDR3 is TGTGCCAGCTCACCACTAAACAGGGGTACGCAGAACACTGAAGCTTTCTTT.

The chain is built from TRBV7-8 and TRBJ2-3, with TRBD2 as a possible D gene (6 bases). The germline CDR1 and CDR2 sequences are SGHVS and FQNEAQ. The CDR3 loop spans 16 amino acids. Trimming stripped 2 bases from V and 2 bases from J, with 14 bases between. CDR3 DNA: TGTGCCAGCAGCTTAAGGGTCGCGGGGCTCACAGATACGCAGTATTTT. It codes for CASSLRVAGLTDTQYF.

This CDR3 is CASSLGQGGGYGYTF. The CDR3 DNA reads TGTGCCAGCAGCTTAGGCCAGGGAGGAGGCTATGGCTACACCTTC. This chain links TRBV11-1 with TRBJ1-2; weak D call: TRBD1 (5 bases). The V gene lost 1 base and the J gene lost 4 bases, with 13 bases spanning the gap. Germline CDR1 is SGHAT and CDR2 is FQDESV (reference sequence). There are 15 residues in the CDR3.

The chain is built from TRBV19 and TRBJ2-1, with D hard to call. Germline V gene data show CDR1 as LNHDA and CDR2 as SQIVND (reference sequence). V gave up 2 bases and J gave up 5 bases, with 10 bases separating them. The CDR3 contains 14 residues. For the CDR3, the DNA is TGTGCCAGTAGTATACCCAATAGGGACAATGAGCAGTTCTTC. Its translation: CASSIPNRDNEQFF.

The rearrangement uses TRBV5-4 and TRBJ2-7, with a weak D call TRBD1 (5 bases). The CDR3 is made up of 14 amino acids. CDR1 is SGHNT, CDR2 YYREEE, per germline (reference sequence). V was clipped by 0 bases and J by 5 bases, with 12 bases between them. This chain's CDR3 is CASSLGPGWDEQYF. CDR3 nucleotide sequence: TGTGCCAGCAGCTTGGGGCCAGGGTGGGACGAGCAGTACTTC.

The V call is TRBV3-1 (or the pseudogene TRBV3-2), the J call TRBJ2-3; perhaps TRBD2 as D (5 bases). The CDR3 loop spans 14 amino acids. The germline V gene has CDR1 LGHDT and CDR2 YNNKEL (reference sequence). Trimming stripped 5 bases from V and 4 bases from J, with 13 bases between. CDR3 sequence: CASSYIGVSDTQYF. The CDR3 DNA reads TGTGCCAGCAGCTACATCGGGGTTTCAGATACGCAGTATTTT.